The entry that follows covers one TCR beta chain sequence. The sample originates from a study of T cell changes during pregnancy in multiple sclerosis. From germline, CDR1 is SGHAT and CDR2 FQNNGV. Trimming stripped 1 base from V and 6 bases from J, with 11 bases between. The CDR3 consists of 14 residues. This table comes from immunoSEQ multiplex PCR, and its TCRdb copy is limited to in-frame clones, with some not included. Of about 100,000 clones in the sample, about 90% were seen once. The input for sequencing was peripheral blood, taken after pregnancy. The receptor was isolated from a female donor with multiple sclerosis, enrolled in a pregnancy study. The chain is built from TRBV11-2 and TRBJ2-3; D remains unclear. The chain's CDR3 is CASSLAPLADTQYF. DNA for the CDR3: TGTGCCAGCAGCTTAGCGCCCCTCGCGGATACGCAGTATTTT.